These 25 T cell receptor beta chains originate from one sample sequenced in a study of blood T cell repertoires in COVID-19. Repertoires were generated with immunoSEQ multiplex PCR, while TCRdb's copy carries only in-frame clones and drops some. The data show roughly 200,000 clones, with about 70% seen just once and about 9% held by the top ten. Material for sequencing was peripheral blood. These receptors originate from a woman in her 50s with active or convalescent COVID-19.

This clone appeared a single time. The CDR3: CASSVLTAHEGGTEAFF. DNA for the CDR3: TGTGCCAGTAGTGTCTTGACAGCTCACGAGGGAGGCACTGAAGCTTTCTTT. The V and J genes are TRBV19 and TRBJ1-1; tentative D call: TRBD1 (5 bases). V lost 5 bases, J lost 4 bases, and 23 bases lay in between. CDR1 is LNHDA and CDR2 is SQIVND in the germline V gene (reference sequence). CDR3 length: 17 residues. Full variable domain (rest looked up from reference TRBV19 and TRBJ1-1): DGGITQSPKYLFRKEGQNVTLSCEQNLNHDAMYWYRQDPGQGLRLIYYSQIVNDFQKGDIAEGYSVSREKKESFPLTVTSAQKNPTAFYLCASSVLTAHEGGTEAFFGQGTRLTVV.

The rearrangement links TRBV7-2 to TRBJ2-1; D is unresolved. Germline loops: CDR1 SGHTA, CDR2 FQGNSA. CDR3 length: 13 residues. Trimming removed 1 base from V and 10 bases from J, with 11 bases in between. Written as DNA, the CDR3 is TGTGCCAGCAGCTTAGAGGCACACGGGGAGCAGTTCTTC. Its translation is CASSLEAHGEQFF.

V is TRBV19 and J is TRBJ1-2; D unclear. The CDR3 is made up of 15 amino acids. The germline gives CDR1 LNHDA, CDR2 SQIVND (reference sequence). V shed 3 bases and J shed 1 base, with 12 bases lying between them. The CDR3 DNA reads TGTGCCAGTAGTATCCCCCGGCAGGTTAACTATGGCTACACCTTC. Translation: CASSIPRQVNYGYTF.

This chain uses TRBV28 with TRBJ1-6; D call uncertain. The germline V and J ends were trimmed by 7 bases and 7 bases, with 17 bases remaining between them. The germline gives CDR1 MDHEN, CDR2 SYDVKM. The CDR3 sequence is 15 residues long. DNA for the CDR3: TGTGCCAGCAACCTAGTCGGGGTGGACAATTCACCCCTCCACTTT. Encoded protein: CASNLVGVDNSPLHF.

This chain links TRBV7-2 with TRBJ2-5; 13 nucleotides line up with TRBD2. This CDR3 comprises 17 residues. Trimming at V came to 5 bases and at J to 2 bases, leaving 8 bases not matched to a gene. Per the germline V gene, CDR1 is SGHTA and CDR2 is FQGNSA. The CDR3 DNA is TGTGCCAGCAGCCTGCGGACTAGCGGGAGCCGGCAAGAGACCCAGTACTTC. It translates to CASSLRTSGSRQETQYF. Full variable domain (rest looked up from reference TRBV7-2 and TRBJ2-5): GAGVSQSPSNKVTEKGKDVELRCDPISGHTALYWYRQSLGQGLEFLIYFQGNSAPDKSGLPSDRFSAERTGGSVSTLTIQRTQQEDSAVYLCASSLRTSGSRQETQYFGPGTRLLVL.

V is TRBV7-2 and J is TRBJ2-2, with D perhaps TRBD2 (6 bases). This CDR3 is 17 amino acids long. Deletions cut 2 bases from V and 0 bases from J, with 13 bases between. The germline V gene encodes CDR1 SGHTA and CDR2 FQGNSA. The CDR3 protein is CASSLLTSRANTGELFF. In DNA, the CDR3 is TGTGCCAGCAGCTTACTTACTAGCAGAGCGAACACCGGGGAGCTGTTTTTT.

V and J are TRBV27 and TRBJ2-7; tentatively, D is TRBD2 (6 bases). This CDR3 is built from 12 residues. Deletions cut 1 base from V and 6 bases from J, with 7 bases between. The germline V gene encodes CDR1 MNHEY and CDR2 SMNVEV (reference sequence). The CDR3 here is CASSLLGGEQYF. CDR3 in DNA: TGTGCCAGCAGTTTATTGGGGGGCGAGCAGTACTTC.

In DNA, the CDR3 is TGTGCCAGCAGTGAATCCCTCGGGGCAGGGGGCTATGGCTACACCTTC. Amino acid sequence: CASSESLGAGGYGYTF. J is TRBJ1-2 and V is TRBV25-1; 7 bases map to TRBD1. This CDR3 region has 16 residues. Per the germline V gene, CDR1 is MGHDK and CDR2 is SYGVNS. The J segment lost 4 bases and the V segment lost 1 base, leaving 9 bases of the junction unmatched.

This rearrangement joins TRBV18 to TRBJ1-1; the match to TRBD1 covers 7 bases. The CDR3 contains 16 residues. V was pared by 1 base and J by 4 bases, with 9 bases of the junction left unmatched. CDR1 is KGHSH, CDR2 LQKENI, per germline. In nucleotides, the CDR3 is TGTGCCAGCTCACCACGGGCAGGGGGAGAAGGCACTGAAGCTTTCTTT. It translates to CASSPRAGGEGTEAFF. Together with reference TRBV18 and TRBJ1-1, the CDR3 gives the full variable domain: NAGVMQNPRHLVRRRGQEARLRCSPMKGHSHVYWYRQLPEEGLKFMVYLQKENIIDESGMPKERFSAEFPKEGPSILRIQQVVRGDSAAYFCASSPRAGGEGTEAFFGQGTRLTVV.

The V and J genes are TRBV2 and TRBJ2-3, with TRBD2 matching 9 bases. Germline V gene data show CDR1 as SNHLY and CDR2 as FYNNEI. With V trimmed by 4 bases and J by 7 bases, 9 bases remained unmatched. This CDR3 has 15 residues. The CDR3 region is CASSGGRGGQNTQYF. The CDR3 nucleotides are TGTGCCAGCAGTGGTGGGCGGGGGGGCCAGAATACGCAGTATTTT.

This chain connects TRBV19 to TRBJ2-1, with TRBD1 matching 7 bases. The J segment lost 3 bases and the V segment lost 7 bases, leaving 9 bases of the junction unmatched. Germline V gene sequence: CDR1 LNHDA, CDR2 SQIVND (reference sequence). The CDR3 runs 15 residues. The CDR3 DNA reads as TGTGCCAGTACGCAGGGGGACGGCCGCTACAATGAGCAGTTCTTC. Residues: CASTQGDGRYNEQFF.

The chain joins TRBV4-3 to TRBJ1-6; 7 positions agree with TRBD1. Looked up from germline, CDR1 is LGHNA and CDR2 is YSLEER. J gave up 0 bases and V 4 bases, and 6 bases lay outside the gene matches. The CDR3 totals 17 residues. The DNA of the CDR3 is TGCGCCAGCAGCCCGGGACAGAGCTTCTCCTATAATTCACCCCTCCACTTT. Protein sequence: CASSPGQSFSYNSPLHF.

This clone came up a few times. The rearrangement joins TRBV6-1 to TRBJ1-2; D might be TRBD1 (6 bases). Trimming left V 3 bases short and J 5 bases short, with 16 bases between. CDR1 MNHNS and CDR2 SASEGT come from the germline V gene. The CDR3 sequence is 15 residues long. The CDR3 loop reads CASSDWGLSDYGYTF. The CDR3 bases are TGTGCCAGCAGTGATTGGGGGCTTTCCGATTATGGCTACACCTTC.

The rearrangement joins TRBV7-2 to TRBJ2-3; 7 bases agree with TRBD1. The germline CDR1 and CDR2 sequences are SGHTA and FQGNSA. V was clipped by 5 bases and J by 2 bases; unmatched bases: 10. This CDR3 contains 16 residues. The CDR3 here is CASSLQGGGNTDTQYF. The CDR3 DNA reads TGTGCCAGCAGCCTCCAAGGGGGCGGTAACACAGATACGCAGTATTTT.

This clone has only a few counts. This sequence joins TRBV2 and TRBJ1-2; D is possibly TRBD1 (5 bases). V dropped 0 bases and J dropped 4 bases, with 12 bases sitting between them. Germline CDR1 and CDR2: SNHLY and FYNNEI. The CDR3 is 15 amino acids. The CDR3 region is CASSEAPTGLYGYTF. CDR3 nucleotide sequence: TGTGCCAGCAGTGAAGCCCCTACAGGCCTCTATGGCTACACCTTC.

The CDR3: CASSLVGGGNQETQYF. The CDR3 DNA is TGTGCCAGCAGCTTAGTAGGCGGGGGTAACCAAGAGACCCAGTACTTC. This chain connects TRBV11-2 to TRBJ2-5, with TRBD2 matching 7 bases. This CDR3 contains 16 residues. CDR1 and CDR2 from the germline V gene are SGHAT and FQNNGV. V was pared by 1 base and J by 0 bases, with 5 bases of the junction left unmatched.

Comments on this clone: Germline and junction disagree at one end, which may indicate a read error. The CDR3 nucleotides are TGCGCCAGCAACCAAGAACAGGGGGCGCTTGGAAACACCATATATTTT. Protein sequence: CASNQEQGALGNTIYF. This rearrangement joins TRBV4-3 to TRBJ1-3; 9 positions match TRBD1. The CDR3 spans 16 residues. Germline V gives CDR1 LGHNA, CDR2 YSLEER.

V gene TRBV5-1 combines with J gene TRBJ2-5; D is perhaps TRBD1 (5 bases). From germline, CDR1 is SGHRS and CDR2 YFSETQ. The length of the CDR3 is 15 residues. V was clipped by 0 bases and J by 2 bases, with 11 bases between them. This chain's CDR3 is CASSLEPGPQETQYF. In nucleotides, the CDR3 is TGCGCCAGCAGCTTGGAGCCAGGGCCACAAGAGACCCAGTACTTC.

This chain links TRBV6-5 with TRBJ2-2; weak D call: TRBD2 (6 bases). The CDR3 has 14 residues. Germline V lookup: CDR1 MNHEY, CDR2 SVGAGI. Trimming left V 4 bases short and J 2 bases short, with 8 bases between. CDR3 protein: CASSSGTNTGELFF. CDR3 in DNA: TGTGCCAGCAGTTCCGGGACTAACACCGGGGAGCTGTTTTTT.

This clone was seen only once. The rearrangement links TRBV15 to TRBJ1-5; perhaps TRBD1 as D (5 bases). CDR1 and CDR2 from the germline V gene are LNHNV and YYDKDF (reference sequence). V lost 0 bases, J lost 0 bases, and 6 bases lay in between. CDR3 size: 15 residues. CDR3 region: CATSRDQGSNQPQHF. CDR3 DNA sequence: TGTGCCACCAGCAGAGATCAGGGTAGCAATCAGCCCCAGCATTTT.

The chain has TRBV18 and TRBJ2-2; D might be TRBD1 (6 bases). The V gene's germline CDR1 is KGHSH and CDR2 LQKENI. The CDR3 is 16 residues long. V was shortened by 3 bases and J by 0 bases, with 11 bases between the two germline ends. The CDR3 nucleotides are TGTGCCAGCTCACCCCGAGAGGGGGCGAACACCGGGGAGCTGTTTTTT. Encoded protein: CASSPREGANTGELFF.

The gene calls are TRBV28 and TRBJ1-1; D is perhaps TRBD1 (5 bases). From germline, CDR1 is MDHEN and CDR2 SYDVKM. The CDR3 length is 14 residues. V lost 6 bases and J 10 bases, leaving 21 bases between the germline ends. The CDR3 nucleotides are TGTGCCAGCAGAACCCCCGGCGGAGGGGAGGGAGCTTTCTTT. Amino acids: CASRTPGGGEGAFF.

The CDR3 DNA reads TGTGCCAGCAGCCCTAAACTAGCGGGAGACACAGATACGCAGTATTTT. This encodes CASSPKLAGDTDTQYF. V usage is TRBV7-9 and J usage is TRBJ2-3; 11 nucleotides align to TRBD2. CDR3 size: 16 residues. Germline CDR1 SEHNR, CDR2 FQNEAQ (reference sequence). The ends lost 5 bases at V and 2 bases at J; junction bases unmatched: 6.

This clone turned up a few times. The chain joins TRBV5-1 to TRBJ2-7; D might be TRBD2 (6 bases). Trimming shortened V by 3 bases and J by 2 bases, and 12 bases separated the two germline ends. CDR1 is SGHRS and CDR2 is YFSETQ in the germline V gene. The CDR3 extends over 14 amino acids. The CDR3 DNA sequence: TGCGCCAGCAGCTGGGACTTTCCCCCCTACGAGCAGTACTTC. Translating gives CASSWDFPPYEQYF.

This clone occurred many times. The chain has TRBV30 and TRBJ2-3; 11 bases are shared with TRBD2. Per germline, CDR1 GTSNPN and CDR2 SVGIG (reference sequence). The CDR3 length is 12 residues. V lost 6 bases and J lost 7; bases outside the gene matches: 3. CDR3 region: CACSGGGNTQYF. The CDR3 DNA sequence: TGTGCCTGTAGCGGGGGGGGAAATACGCAGTATTTT. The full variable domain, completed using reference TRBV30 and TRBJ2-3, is SQTIHQWPATLVQPVGSPLSLECTVEGTSNPNLYWYRQAAGRGLQLLFYSVGIGQISSEVPQNLSASRPQDRQFILSSKKLLLSDSGFYLCACSGGGNTQYFGPGTRLTVL.